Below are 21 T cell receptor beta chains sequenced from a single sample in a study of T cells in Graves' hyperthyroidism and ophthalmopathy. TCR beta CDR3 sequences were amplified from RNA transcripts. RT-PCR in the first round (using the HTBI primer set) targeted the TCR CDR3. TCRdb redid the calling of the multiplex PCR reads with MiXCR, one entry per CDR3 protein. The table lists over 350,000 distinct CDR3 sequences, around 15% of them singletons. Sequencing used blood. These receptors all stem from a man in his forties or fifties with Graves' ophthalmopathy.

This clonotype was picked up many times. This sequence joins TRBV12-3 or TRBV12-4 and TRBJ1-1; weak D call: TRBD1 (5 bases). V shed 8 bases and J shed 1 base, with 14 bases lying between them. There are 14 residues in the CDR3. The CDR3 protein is CASSGRGPNTEAFF. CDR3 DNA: TGTGCCAGCTCCGGGCGGGGCCCGAACACTGAAGCTTTCTTT.

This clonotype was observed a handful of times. The CDR3 protein is CASSGGPVTQYF. In nucleotides, the CDR3 is TGTGCCAGCAGTGGGGGGCCTGTTACGCAGTATTTT. The chain couples TRBV27 to TRBJ2-3; D possibly uses TRBD1 or TRBD2 (6 bases each). The CDR3 runs to 12 residues. Germline assignment: CDR1 MNHEY and CDR2 SMNVEV (reference sequence). The V end lost 5 bases, the J end lost 8 bases, and 11 bases lay between the germline ends.

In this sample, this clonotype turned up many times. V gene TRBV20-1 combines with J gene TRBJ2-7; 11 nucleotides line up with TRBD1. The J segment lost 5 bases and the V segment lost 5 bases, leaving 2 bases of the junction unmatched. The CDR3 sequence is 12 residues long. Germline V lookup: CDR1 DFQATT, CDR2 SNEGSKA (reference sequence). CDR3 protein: CSAWDRGDEQYF. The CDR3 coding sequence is TGCAGTGCTTGGGACAGGGGGGACGAGCAGTACTTC.

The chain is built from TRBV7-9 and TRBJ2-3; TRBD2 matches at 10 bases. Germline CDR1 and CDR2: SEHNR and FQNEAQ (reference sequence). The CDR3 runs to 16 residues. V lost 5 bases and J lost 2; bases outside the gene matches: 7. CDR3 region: CASSRESGGATDTQYF. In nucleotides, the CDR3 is TGTGCCAGCAGCCGAGAAAGCGGGGGGGCCACAGATACGCAGTATTTT. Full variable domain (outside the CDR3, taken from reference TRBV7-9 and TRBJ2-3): DTGVSQNPRHKITKRGQNVTFRCDPISEHNRLYWYRQTLGQGPEFLTYFQNEAQLEKSRLLSDRFSAERPKGSFSTLEIQRTEQGDSAMYLCASSRESGGATDTQYFGPGTRLTVL.

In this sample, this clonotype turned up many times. The CDR3 nucleotides are TGCGCCAGCAGCCCGGGACAGGGGACCTACAATGAGCAGTTCTTC. Amino acids: CASSPGQGTYNEQFF. This chain joins TRBV5-1 and TRBJ2-1; TRBD1 matches 10 bases. CDR1 is SGHRS and CDR2 is YFSETQ in the germline V gene. The ends lost 4 bases at V and 2 bases at J; junction bases unmatched: 3. The CDR3 is made up of 15 amino acids.

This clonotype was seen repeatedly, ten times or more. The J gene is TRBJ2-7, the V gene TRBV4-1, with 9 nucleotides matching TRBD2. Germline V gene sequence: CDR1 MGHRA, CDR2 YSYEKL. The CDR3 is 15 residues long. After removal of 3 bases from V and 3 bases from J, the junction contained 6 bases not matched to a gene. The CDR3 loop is CASSQLAGQYYEQYF. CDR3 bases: TGCGCCAGCAGCCAGCTAGCGGGGCAGTACTACGAGCAGTACTTC.

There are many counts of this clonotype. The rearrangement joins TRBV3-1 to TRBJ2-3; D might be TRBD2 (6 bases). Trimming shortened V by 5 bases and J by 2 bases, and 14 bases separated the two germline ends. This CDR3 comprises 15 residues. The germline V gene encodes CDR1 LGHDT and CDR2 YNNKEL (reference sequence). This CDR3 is CASSSFGGNTDTQYF. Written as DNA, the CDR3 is TGTGCCAGCAGCTCTTTCGGGGGAAACACAGATACGCAGTATTTT.

The CDR3 DNA reads as TGTGCCAGTAGTATCGGCGGCGGGAGTGGTACAGATACGCAGTATTTT. Its translation is CASSIGGGSGTDTQYF. The V and J genes are TRBV19 and TRBJ2-3, with 7 bases matching TRBD2. V was clipped by 3 bases and J by 3 bases; unmatched bases: 9. Looked up from germline, CDR1 is LNHDA and CDR2 is SQIVND (reference sequence). This CDR3 region has 16 residues.

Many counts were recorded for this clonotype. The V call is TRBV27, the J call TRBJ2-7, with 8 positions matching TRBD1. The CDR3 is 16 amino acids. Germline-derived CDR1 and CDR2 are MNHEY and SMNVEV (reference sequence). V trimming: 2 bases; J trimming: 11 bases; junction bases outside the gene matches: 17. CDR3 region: CASSLGARDRLSEEYF. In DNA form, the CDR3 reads TGTGCCAGCAGTTTAGGGGCGCGGGACAGGTTAAGTGAGGAGTACTTC.

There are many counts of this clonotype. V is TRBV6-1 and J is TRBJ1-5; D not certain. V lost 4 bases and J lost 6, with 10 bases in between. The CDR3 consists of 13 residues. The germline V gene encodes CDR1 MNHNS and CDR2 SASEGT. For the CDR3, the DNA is TGTGCCAGCAGTGGAACTATGCCTCAGCCCCAGCATTTT. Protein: CASSGTMPQPQHF.

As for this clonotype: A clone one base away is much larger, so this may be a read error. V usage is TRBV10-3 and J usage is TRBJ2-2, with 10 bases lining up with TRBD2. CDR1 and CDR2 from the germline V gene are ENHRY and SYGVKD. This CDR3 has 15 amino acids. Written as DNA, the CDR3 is TGTGCCATCAACGAGGCACTAGCGGGAATCGGGGAGCTGTCTTTT. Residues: CAINEALAGIGELSF.

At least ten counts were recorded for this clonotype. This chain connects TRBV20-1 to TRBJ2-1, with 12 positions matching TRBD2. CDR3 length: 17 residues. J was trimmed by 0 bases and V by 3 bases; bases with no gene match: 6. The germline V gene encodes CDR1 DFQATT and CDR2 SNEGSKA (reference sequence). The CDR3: CSASPILAGGSYNEQFF. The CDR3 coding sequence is TGCAGTGCTAGCCCTATACTAGCGGGAGGCTCCTACAATGAGCAGTTCTTC.

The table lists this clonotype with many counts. DNA for the CDR3: TGTGCCAGCAGCCAAGTGAGGGCCACTGAAGCTTTCTTT. Translating gives CASSQVRATEAFF. The V call is TRBV3-1, the J call TRBJ1-1, with D unresolved. With 1 base removed from V and 4 bases from J, the gap between germline ends came to 7 bases. The CDR3 consists of 13 residues. Germline CDR1 reads LGHDT; CDR2 reads YNNKEL (reference sequence).

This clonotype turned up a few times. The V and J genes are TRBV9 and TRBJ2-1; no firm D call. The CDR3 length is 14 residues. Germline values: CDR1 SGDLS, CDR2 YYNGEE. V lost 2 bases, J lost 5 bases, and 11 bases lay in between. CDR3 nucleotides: TGTGCCAGCAGCGTGAGGCCATGGGACAATGAGCAGTTCTTC. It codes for CASSVRPWDNEQFF. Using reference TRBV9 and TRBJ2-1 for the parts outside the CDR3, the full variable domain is DSGVTQTPKHLITATGQRVTLRCSPRSGDLSVYWYQQSLDQGLQFLIQYYNGEERAKGNILERFSAQQFPDLHSELNLSSLELGDSALYFCASSVRPWDNEQFFGPGTRLTVL.

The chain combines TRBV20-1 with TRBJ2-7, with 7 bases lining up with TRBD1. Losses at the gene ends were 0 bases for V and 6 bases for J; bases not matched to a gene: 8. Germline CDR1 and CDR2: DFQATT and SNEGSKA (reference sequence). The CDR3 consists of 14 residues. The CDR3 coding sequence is TGCAGTGCTAGAGATGGAGACAGGGTGGTCGAGCAGTACTTC. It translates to CSARDGDRVVEQYF.

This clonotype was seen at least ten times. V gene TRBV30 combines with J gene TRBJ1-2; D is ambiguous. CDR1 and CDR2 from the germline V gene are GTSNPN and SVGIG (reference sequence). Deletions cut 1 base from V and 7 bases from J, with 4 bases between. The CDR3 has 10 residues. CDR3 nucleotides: TGTGCCTGGAGTGGGTTTGGCTACACCTTC. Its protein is CAWSGFGYTF.

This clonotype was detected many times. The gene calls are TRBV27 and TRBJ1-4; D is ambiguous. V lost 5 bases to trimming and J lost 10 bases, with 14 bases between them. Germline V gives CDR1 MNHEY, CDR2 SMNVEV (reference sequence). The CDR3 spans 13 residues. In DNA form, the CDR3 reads TGTGCCAGCAGTAAAACGGGAGGCCGAAAACTGTTTTTT. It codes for CASSKTGGRKLFF.

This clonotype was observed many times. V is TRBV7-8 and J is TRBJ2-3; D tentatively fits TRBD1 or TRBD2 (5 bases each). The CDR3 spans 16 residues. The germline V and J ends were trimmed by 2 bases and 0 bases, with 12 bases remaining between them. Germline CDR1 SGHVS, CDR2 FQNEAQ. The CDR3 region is CASSLSTGRSTDTQYF. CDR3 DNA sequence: TGTGCCAGCAGCTTATCGACGGGACGAAGCACAGATACGCAGTATTTT.

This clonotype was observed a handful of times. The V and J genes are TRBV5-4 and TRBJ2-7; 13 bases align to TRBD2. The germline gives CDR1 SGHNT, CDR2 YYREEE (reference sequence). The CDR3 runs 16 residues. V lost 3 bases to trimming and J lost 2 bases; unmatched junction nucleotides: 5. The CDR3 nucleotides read TGTGCCAGCAGCTCGACTAGCGGGAGGCTAACCTACGAGCAGTACTTC. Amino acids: CASSSTSGRLTYEQYF.

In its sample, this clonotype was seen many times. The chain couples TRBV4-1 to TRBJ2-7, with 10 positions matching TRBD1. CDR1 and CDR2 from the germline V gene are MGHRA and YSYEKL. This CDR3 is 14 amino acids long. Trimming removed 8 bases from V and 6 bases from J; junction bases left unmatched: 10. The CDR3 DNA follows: TGCGCCAGCTCGAGACAGGGGGCGACGGGCGAGCAGTACTTC. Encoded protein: CASSRQGATGEQYF.

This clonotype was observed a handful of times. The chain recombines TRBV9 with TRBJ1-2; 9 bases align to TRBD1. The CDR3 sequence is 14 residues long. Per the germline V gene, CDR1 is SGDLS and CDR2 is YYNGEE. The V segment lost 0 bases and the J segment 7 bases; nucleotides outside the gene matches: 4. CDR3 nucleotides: TGTGCCAGCAGCGTAGATGGGACAGGGCTTGGCTACACCTTC. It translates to CASSVDGTGLGYTF.